This T cell receptor (beta chain) derives from a study of graft-versus-host responses after intestinal transplantation (dated by TCRdb to the early 2020s). Study-level background: The transplants that recipients got were multivisceral, liver-intestinal, or isolated intestinal. Anti-thymocyte globulin induction was given to all recipients, followed by maintenance tacrolimus and steroids for about 3 years. Graft-versus-host and host-versus-graft alloreactive T cell clones were tracked in the graft, circulation and bone marrow after intestinal transplantation using bulk TCR-beta CDR3 sequencing. To identify alloreactive clones, pre-transplant mixed lymphocyte reaction products were sequenced and compared with unstimulated pre-transplant donor and recipient T cells. A cohort of 24 intestinal transplant recipients, including one retransplant, was enrolled, and a few patients lacking pretransplant specimens were excluded. A peak of at least 4% donor T cells among recipient peripheral blood mononuclear cells was the definition used for donor T cell macrochimerism. Instead of going to the commercial service, samples from a few later patients were sequenced in-house on an Illumina MiSeq and processed with MiXCR. Beyond this particular receptor, the publication reports: Peak levels of circulating GvH clones were associated with declines in HvG clones early after transplant. GvH clones were detected in recipient bone marrow, and some of these GvH clones were observed earlier in ileal mucosa or blood, consistent with an intestinal mucosal origin. In patients with donor T cell macrochimerism, the allografts had high GvH to HvG T cell clonal ratios. The conclusions were limited by the relatively low number and heterogeneity of the intestinal transplant patients.

The time point label, read with the paper, signifies: cells obtained before transplantation from donor or recipient. CD3+CD4+ and CD3+CD8+ populations were FACS-sorted from unstimulated pre-transplant donor and recipient cells taken from spleen or lymph nodes. Relative to germline, V is 3 bases shorter and J is 7 bases shorter, with 8 bases between their ends. From its cysteine to its phenylalanine, the CDR3 spans 12 amino acids. Here the CDR3 DNA is all that survives: 36 bases in frame from base 1. From a lookup of the germline V gene, CDR1 and CDR2 are SGDLS and YYNGEE. Receptor amplification or capture employed the immunoSEQ multiplex PCR assay. For most patients, genomic DNA was isolated using the Qiagen DNeasy Blood and Tissue Kit and was shipped frozen to Adaptive Biotechnologies for TCR sequencing. For most patients, genomic DNA was subjected to high-throughput TCR-beta CDR3 sequencing by Adaptive Biotechnologies. The study's processing was this. Adaptive's ImmunoSEQ software was the source of the TCR sequencing data for approximately 18 patients, while a few other patients were processed with MiXCR and VDJtools. CD4 versus CD8 sorting errors were corrected by removing sequences found in both subsets at a frequency ratio below 5:1. Because the origin of CDR3 nucleotide sequences shared between donor and recipient could not be assigned, those sequences were removed. To count as alloreactive, a clone needed at least 2-fold expansion over unstimulated cells and a minimum CFSE-low frequency of 0.002% (template counts) or 0.001% (read counts). A clone was considered mappable if detected in the sequenced pre-transplant spleen, lymph node, or MLR CFSE-low populations of the donor or recipient. Cumulative frequency of alloreactive clones was calculated as a percentage of all sequences weighted by copy number. TCRdb carries this immuneACCESS record with in-frame sequences only. Its versions omit some clonotypes, under half of them owing to an unresolved V gene in the studies checked, with the rest unexplained. V and J calls and clone size are given by that table; D and trimming were obtained from the DNA. The sample profile shows tens of thousands of clones; about 95% of them were found once. Less than 0.25% of the sample is held by the ten biggest clonotypes.

A word on this clone: There is no known antigen for this receptor. Base qualities were left out, and no much larger clone turns up one base away.

The V and J segments used are TRBV9 and TRBJ2-1; no D gene can be assigned with confidence. The sequences come from unstimulated CD8+ T cells sorted from spleen or lymph node cells, collected before transplant. The source is a human donor who was the organ donor for an intestinal transplant. Read as DNA, the sequence is TGTGCCAGCAGCGCACGAGGAAATGAGCAGTTCTTC. Translated, it reads CASSARGNEQFF.